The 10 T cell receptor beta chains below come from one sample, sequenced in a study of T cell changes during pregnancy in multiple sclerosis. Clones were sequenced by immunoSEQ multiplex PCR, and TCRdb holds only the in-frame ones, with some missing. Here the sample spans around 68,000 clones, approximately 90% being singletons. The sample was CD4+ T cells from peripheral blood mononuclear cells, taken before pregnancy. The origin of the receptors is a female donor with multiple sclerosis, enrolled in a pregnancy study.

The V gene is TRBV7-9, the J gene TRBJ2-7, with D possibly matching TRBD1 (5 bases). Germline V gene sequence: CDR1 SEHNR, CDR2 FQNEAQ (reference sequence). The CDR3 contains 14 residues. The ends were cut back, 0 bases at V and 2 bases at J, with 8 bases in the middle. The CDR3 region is CASSLAQQAYEQYF. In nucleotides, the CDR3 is TGTGCCAGCAGCTTAGCTCAACAGGCCTACGAGCAGTACTTC.

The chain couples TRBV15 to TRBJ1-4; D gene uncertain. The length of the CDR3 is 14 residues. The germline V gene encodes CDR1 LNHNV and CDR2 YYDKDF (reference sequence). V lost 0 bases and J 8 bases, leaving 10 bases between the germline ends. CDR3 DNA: TGTGCCACCAGCAGAGACAGTTGGCGGGAAAAACTGTTTTTT. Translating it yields CATSRDSWREKLFF.

In DNA form, the CDR3 reads TGTGCCAGTAGCGGACAGTCTTCACCCCTCCACTTT. This sequence encodes CASSGQSSPLHF. The chain couples TRBV19 to TRBJ1-6, with a possible D match to TRBD1 (6 bases). Deletions cut 6 bases from V and 9 bases from J, with 9 bases between. The CDR3 is 12 residues long. Germline lookup yields CDR1 LNHDA and CDR2 SQIVND (reference sequence).

CDR3 protein: CASSLPRTYPIYNEQFF. For the CDR3, the DNA is TGTGCCAGCAGCCTACCAAGGACTTATCCTATCTACAATGAGCAGTTCTTC. The chain combines TRBV7-6 with TRBJ2-1, with D maybe TRBD2 (5 bases). V lost 5 bases, J lost 3 bases, and 20 bases lay in between. This CDR3 is 17 amino acids long. Germline V gene lookup returns CDR1 SGHVS and CDR2 FNYEAQ.

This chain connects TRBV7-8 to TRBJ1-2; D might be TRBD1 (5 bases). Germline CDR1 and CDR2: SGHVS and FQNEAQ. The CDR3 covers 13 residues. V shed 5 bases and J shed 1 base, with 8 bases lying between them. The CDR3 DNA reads TGTGCCAGCAGCCGCGACAGTAACTATGGCTACACCTTC. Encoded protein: CASSRDSNYGYTF.

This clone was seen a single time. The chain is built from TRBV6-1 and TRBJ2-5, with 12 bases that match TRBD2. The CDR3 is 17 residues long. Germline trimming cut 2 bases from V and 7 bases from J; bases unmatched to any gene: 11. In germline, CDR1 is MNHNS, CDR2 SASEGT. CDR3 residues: CASSESGLAGGRRTQYF. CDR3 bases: TGTGCCAGCAGTGAATCGGGGCTAGCGGGAGGGCGGCGGACCCAGTACTTC.

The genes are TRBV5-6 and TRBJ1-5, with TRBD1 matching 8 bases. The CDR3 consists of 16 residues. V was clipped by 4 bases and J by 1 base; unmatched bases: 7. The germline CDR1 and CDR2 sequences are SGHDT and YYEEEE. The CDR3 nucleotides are TGTGCCAGCAGCGCAACGACAGGGGTGAGCAATCAGCCCCAGCATTTT. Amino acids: CASSATTGVSNQPQHF.

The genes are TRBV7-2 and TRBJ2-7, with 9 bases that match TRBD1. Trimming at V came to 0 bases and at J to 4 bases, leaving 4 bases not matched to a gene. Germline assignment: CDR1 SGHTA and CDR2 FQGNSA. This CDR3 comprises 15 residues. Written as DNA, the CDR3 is TGTGCCAGCAGCTTAGCATGGACAGGGGAGTACGAGCAGTACTTC. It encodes CASSLAWTGEYEQYF.

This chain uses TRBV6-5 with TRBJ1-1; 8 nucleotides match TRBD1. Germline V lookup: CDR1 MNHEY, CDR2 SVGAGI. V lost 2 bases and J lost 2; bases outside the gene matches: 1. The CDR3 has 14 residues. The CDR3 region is CASSYGQGNTEAFF. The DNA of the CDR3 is TGTGCCAGCAGTTACGGACAGGGTAACACTGAAGCTTTCTTT.

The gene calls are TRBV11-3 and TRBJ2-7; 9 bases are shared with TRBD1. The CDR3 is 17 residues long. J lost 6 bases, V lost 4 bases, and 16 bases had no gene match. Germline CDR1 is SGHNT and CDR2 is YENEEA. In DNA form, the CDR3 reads TGTGCCAGCAGCTCTTTAGGTGGGGACAGGGATATGTTCGAGCAGTACTTC. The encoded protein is CASSSLGGDRDMFEQYF.